The rows below give T cell receptor beta chains drawn from one sample of a study of cytomegalovirus exposure and HLA in healthy donors. Using immunoSEQ multiplex PCR, the repertoire was profiled, and TCRdb retains in-frame clones only, with some absent. This sample yields 150,000 to 200,000 clones, of which roughly 87% are seen a single time; approximately 1.6% belongs to the top ten. Sequencing input: PBMCs. The receptors were sampled from a girl aged 10-17 years in good health and CMV-seropositive. CDR3s include the opening cysteine and the closing phenylalanine or tryptophan. A D gene is named only where the DNA matches it firmly. Size values are once, few and many counts, or a class for expanded clones, and some rows have none.

clone_size	cdr3_length	d_call	v_call	j_call	cdr3_nt	cdr3_aa
once	15	NA	TRBV7-9	TRBJ2-2	TGTGCCAGCAGCTTAGTAGCCCCGCGGACCGGGGAGCTGTTTTTT	CASSLVAPRTGELFF
NA	14	TRBD2	TRBV2	TRBJ2-1	TGTGCCAGCACTCCCGGGACTACTTACAATGAGCAGTTCTTC	CASTPGTTYNEQFF
NA	14	NA	TRBV7-2	TRBJ1-2	TGTGCCAGCAGCTTAATCGTTTCAGGCGACGGCTACACCTTC	CASSLIVSGDGYTF
NA	16	TRBD2	TRBV7-3	TRBJ2-3	TGTGCCAGCAGTCTCAGTAGCGGGGGGTTCACAGATACGCAGTATTTT	CASSLSSGGFTDTQYF
NA	17	TRBD1	TRBV2	TRBJ2-2	TGTGCCAGCAGTGAATTAGGGACAGGGATTCGCACCGGGGAGCTGTTTTTT	CASSELGTGIRTGELFF
NA	17	NA	TRBV7-6	TRBJ2-7	TGTGCCAGCAGCTTATTGTCTAGGACATACCTAACCTACGAGCAGTACTTC	CASSLLSRTYLTYEQYF
NA	16	NA	TRBV9	TRBJ2-1	TGTGCCAGCAGCGTAGGAGGGGGAGGGCATGACAATGAGCAGTTCTTC	CASSVGGGGHDNEQFF
NA	16	NA	TRBV29-1	TRBJ1-3	TGCAGCGTTGAAGATCTGGCAGGGGATACAGGAAACACCATATATTTT	CSVEDLAGDTGNTIYF
NA	15	TRBD1	TRBV7-6	TRBJ2-5	TGTGCCAGCGTTGAGAGGGGGCGGAAGGAAGAGACCCAGTACTTC	CASVERGRKEETQYF
NA	12	NA	TRBV2	TRBJ1-1	TGTGCCAGCACTTGGGGGGGTCCTGAAGCTTTCTTT	CASTWGGPEAFF
NA	10	NA	TRBV29-1	TRBJ2-5	TGCAGCTGTCTAGCAGAGACCCAGTACTTC	CSCLAETQYF
NA	13	NA	TRBV28	TRBJ1-2	TGTGCCAGCAGGCGGACTGCCGGGGGGGGCTACACCTTC	CASRRTAGGGYTF
few	20	TRBD2	TRBV28	TRBJ2-7	TGTGCCACCGCGATTCGAGTTTTCGACAGGAGACTAGCGGGAGGAACAGAGCAGTACTTC	CATAIRVFDRRLAGGTEQYF
NA	15	TRBD1	TRBV6-5	TRBJ1-2	TGTGCCAGCAGTTACCCGGGACAGGGAGAGGGGGGCTACACCTTC	CASSYPGQGEGGYTF
NA	13	NA	TRBV13	TRBJ2-5	TGTGCCAGCAGCGGACAGTCCCAAGAGACCCAGTACTTC	CASSGQSQETQYF
NA	13	NA	TRBV5-1	TRBJ1-2	TGCGCCAGCAAAGGGACACCCGGAACTGGCTACACCTTC	CASKGTPGTGYTF
NA	13	NA	TRBV14	TRBJ1-1	TGTGCCAGCAGCTTGACAGGGAACACTGAAGCTTTCTTT	CASSLTGNTEAFF
NA	14	TRBD1	TRBV10-3	TRBJ1-4	TGTGCCATCAGTAGGGACAGGGAGGGTGAAAAACTGTTTTTT	CAISRDREGEKLFF
NA	21	TRBD2	TRBV28	TRBJ2-3	TGTGCCAGCAGTTTAGATCTGGGGCTAGCGGGGGGGCTTAAATGGACAGATACGCAGTATTTT	CASSLDLGLAGGLKWTDTQYF
NA	15	NA	TRBV4-2	TRBJ1-2	TGTGCCAGCAGCCAGGTTCAGAACGGGAACTATGGCTACACCTTC	CASSQVQNGNYGYTF
once	14	NA	TRBV28	TRBJ1-4	TGTGCCAGCAGGATGACAGGCCGGGGTGAAAAACTGTTTTTT	CASRMTGRGEKLFF
NA	14	TRBD1	TRBV28	TRBJ1-3	TGTGCCAGCAGTCGGACAGGGTCGAGAAACACCATATATTTT	CASSRTGSRNTIYF
NA	16	TRBD2	TRBV6-5	TRBJ2-1	TGTGCCAGCAGTTACTTGCGGGGGGCGACGGGGGCTGAGCAGTTCTTC	CASSYLRGATGAEQFF
NA	13	NA	TRBV6-5	TRBJ2-5	TGTGCCAGCAGTTACGGGACTCGCGAGACCCAGTACTTC	CASSYGTRETQYF
NA	13	NA	TRBV6-6	TRBJ1-2	TGTGCCAGCAGTCACGCTGGGGGGGGCGGCTACACCTTC	CASSHAGGGGYTF
NA	16	TRBD1	TRBV4-3	TRBJ2-2	TGCGCCAGCAGCCGCACGACAGGGGAAAACACCGGGGAGCTGTTTTTT	CASSRTTGENTGELFF
few	13	NA	TRBV7-2	TRBJ2-7	TGTGCCAGCAGCTTAAACAGACATTACGAGCAGTACTTC	CASSLNRHYEQYF
NA	15	TRBD2	TRBV6-1	TRBJ2-2	TGTGCCAGCAGTGCACTAGCGGGAGTACACGGGGAGCTGTTTTTT	CASSALAGVHGELFF
NA	16	TRBD2	TRBV4-1	TRBJ2-1	TGCGCCAGCAGCCAAGTTGGGCGGGAGGGCTACAATGAGCAGTTCTTC	CASSQVGREGYNEQFF
NA	13	NA	TRBV18	TRBJ2-7	TGTGCCAGCTCACGGCGGACTGCTTACGAGCAGTACTTC	CASSRRTAYEQYF
once	15	TRBD2	TRBV6-4	TRBJ2-3	TGTGCCAGCAGTGACTCCACGGGGGGGCCAGATACGCAGTATTTT	CASSDSTGGPDTQYF
few	12	NA	TRBV30	TRBJ2-6	TGTGCCTGGAGCGGTTTGGCCAACGTCCTGACTTTC	CAWSGLANVLTF
NA	15	TRBD1	TRBV27	TRBJ2-3	TGTGCCAGCAGTTGGGACAGGGGCACCACAGATACGCAGTATTTT	CASSWDRGTTDTQYF
NA	14	NA	TRBV4-3	TRBJ1-2	TGCGCCAGCAGCCAAGATATAGGGGGCTATGGCTACACCTTC	CASSQDIGGYGYTF
once	13	NA	TRBV29-1	TRBJ1-5	TGCAGCGTGCTTTACAGTAGCAATCAGCCCCAGCATTTT	CSVLYSSNQPQHF
NA	15	NA	TRBV15	TRBJ1-2	TGTGCCACCAGCCTGGAGGGACCGGTTCTCTATGGCTACACCTTC	CATSLEGPVLYGYTF
NA	12	NA	TRBV11-2	TRBJ2-7	TGTGCCAGCAGCTTTCAAAGCTCCGAGCAGTACTTC	CASSFQSSEQYF
NA	16	NA	TRBV7-3	TRBJ2-4	TGTGCCAGCAGCTTATTGGGGGCCTCGGCCAAAAACATTCAGTACTTC	CASSLLGASAKNIQYF
NA	15	TRBD1	TRBV28	TRBJ2-7	TGTGCCAGCAGCCCCAGCGGACAGGGAAAATACGAGCAGTACTTC	CASSPSGQGKYEQYF
NA	13	NA	TRBV19	TRBJ1-5	TGTGCCAGTAGCCCCGGGGGGGATCAGCCCCAGCATTTT	CASSPGGDQPQHF
NA	14	NA	TRBV15	TRBJ2-5	TGTGCCACCAGCGGAGAGGGCCATCGAGAGACCCAGTACTTC	CATSGEGHRETQYF
NA	15	NA	TRBV7-3	TRBJ1-1	TGTGCCAGCAGCTTAACCCGTCCCCCGAACACTGAAGCTTTCTTT	CASSLTRPPNTEAFF
NA	16	TRBD2	TRBV5-6	TRBJ2-5	TGTGCCAGCAGCGTCGGACTAGCGGGGGGACCGGGGACCCAGTACTTC	CASSVGLAGGPGTQYF
NA	15	NA	TRBV25-1	TRBJ2-1	TGTGCCAGCACCGAACGGGGGGCCCGCTACAATGAGCAGTTCTTC	CASTERGARYNEQFF
NA	12	NA	TRBV7-2	TRBJ2-7	TGTGCCAGCAGCCCCTTCGGACAAAAGCAGTACTTC	CASSPFGQKQYF
few	14	NA	TRBV2	TRBJ2-7	TGTGCCAGCAGTCTTGGTAGCGGCTCCTACGAGCAGTACTTC	CASSLGSGSYEQYF
few	15	TRBD1	TRBV11-1	TRBJ1-1	TGTGCCAGCAGCTTAGCGGGACAGACTAACACTGAAGCTTTCTTT	CASSLAGQTNTEAFF
NA	10	NA	TRBV6-1	TRBJ2-7	TGTGCCAGCAGCAACTACGAGCAGTACTTC	CASSNYEQYF
few	15	TRBD2	TRBV2	TRBJ2-5	TGTGCCAGCAGGGATACCAGCGGGAGATGGGAGACCCAGTACTTC	CASRDTSGRWETQYF
NA	14	NA	TRBV28	TRBJ1-1	TGTGCCAGCAGTTTATCCTGGTCGGACACTGAAGCTTTCTTT	CASSLSWSDTEAFF
NA	13	NA	TRBV29-1	TRBJ1-5	TGCAGCGTTGAAGTTTCCGTCAATCAGCCCCAGCATTTT	CSVEVSVNQPQHF
NA	18	TRBD1	TRBV19	TRBJ1-1	TGTGCCTCCAGAATCGGGAAATTGGACAGGGGCCTCCCTTCTGAAGCTTTCTTT	CASRIGKLDRGLPSEAFF
NA	15	TRBD1	TRBV23-1	TRBJ2-1	TGCGCCAGGCCAACAGGGGGATGCTCCTACAATGAGCAGTTCTTC	CARPTGGCSYNEQFF
once	15	TRBD1	TRBV19	TRBJ1-5	TGTGCCAGTAGCAGACAGGGGGTTAGCAATCAGCCCCAGCATTTT	CASSRQGVSNQPQHF
once	14	NA	TRBV6-5	TRBJ2-5	TGTGCCAGCAGTCTAAGATCCGCGGTAGGGACCCAGTACTTC	CASSLRSAVGTQYF
NA	14	TRBD2	TRBV6-5	TRBJ2-3	TGTGCCAGCAGGGGACCGGGACTAGCGGGTTCGCAGTATTTT	CASRGPGLAGSQYF
NA	15	TRBD2	TRBV29-1	TRBJ2-1	TGCAGCGTTGAGAATTGGGGGGAGGGCCCCGATGAGCAGTTCTTC	CSVENWGEGPDEQFF